This TCR beta chain came from a study of early T cells in non-severe SARS-CoV-2 infection. Study-wide points: The study's VDJdb matching favored anti-spike CD8 responses and missed private and CD4 specificities.

TCRdb re-derived calls from the 5' RACE reads in MiXCR, one entry per CDR3 protein. There are about 48,000 distinct CDR3 sequences in the sample; 6.2% occur only once, and under 8% lies in the top ten. V gave up 7 bases and J gave up 0 bases, with 10 bases separating them. There are 14 residues in the CDR3. Looked up from germline, CDR1 is SNHLY and CDR2 is FYNNEI. Comments on this clonotype: Its antigen is as yet unknown.

The origin of this receptor is an adult who was a healthcare worker with PCR-confirmed SARS-CoV-2 infection or an uninfected control (not recorded which). This sequence joins TRBV2 and TRBJ2-1; D unclear. Source: whole blood, taken at baseline. CDR3 DNA sequence: TGTGCCAGCAAAGAGAGGAGCTCCTACAATGAGCAGTTCTTC. This gives the protein CASKERSSYNEQFF.